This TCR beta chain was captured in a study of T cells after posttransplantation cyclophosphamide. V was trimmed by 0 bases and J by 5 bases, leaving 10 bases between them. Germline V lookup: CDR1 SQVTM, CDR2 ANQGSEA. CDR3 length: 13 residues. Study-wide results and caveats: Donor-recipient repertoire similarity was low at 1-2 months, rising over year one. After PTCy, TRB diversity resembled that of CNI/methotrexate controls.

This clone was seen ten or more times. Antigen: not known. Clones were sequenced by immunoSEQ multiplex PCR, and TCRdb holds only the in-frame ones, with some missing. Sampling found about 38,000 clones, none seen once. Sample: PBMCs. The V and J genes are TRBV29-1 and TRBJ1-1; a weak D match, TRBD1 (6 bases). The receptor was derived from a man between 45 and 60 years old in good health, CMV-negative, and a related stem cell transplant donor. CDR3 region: CSVEDTGSTEAFF. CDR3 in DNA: TGCAGCGTTGAAGATACAGGGAGTACTGAAGCTTTCTTT.